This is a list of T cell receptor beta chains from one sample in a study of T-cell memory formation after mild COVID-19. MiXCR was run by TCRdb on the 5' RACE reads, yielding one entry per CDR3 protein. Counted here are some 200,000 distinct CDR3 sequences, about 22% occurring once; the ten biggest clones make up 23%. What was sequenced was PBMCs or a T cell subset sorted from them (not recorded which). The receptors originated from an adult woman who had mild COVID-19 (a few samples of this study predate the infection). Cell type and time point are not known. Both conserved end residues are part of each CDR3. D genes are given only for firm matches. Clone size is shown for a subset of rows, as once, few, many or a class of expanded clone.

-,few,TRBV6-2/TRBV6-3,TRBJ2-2,TGTGCCAGCAGTTACTCCCCCGGGGGTAACACCGGGGAGCTGTTTTTT,CASSYSPGGNTGELFF
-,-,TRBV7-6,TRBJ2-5,TGTGCCAGCAGTGTGGAGTTACAAGAGACCCAGTACTTC,CASSVELQETQYF
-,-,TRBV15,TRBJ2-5,TGTGCCACCAGCAGAGAAGAGACCCAGTACTTC,CATSREETQYF
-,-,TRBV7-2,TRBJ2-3,TGTGCCAGCAGCATAACTAGCTATGATACGCAGTATTTT,CASSITSYDTQYF
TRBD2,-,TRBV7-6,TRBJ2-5,TGTGCCAGCAGCTTCGGACTAGCCCCGGAGACCCAGTACTTC,CASSFGLAPETQYF
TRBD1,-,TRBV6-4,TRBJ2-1,TGTGCCAGCAGTCTCCGGGACAGGGTATTCGATGAGCAGTTCTTC,CASSLRDRVFDEQFF
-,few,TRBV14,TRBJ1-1,TGTGCCAGCAGCGAACCTACAGGGTCTGAAGCTTTCTTT,CASSEPTGSEAFF
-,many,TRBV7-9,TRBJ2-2,TGTGCCAGCAGCGAAACACTCAACACCGGGGAGCTGTTTTTT,CASSETLNTGELFF
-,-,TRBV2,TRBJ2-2,TGTGCCAGCAGTGAACCAGGGAAGGACACCGGGGAGCTGTTTTTT,CASSEPGKDTGELFF
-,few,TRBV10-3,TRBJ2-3,TGTGCCACGAAACTGGGCTCCTCTAGCACAGATACGCAGTATTTT,CATKLGSSSTDTQYF
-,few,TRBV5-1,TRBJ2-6,TGCGCCAGCAGCCCGAGCTCTGGGGCCAACGTCCTGACTTTC,CASSPSSGANVLTF
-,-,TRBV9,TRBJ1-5,TGTGCCAGCAGCGGGGCGGACAGTTTGAATCAGCCCCAGCATTTT,CASSGADSLNQPQHF
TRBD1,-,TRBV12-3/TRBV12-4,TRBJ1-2,TGTGCCAGCAGGACAGGGTCCTATGGCTACACCTTC,CASRTGSYGYTF
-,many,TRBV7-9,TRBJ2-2,TGTGCCAGCAGCTTTCCAGGGGCAATCGGGGAGCTGTTTTTT,CASSFPGAIGELFF
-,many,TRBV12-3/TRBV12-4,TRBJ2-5,TGTGCCAGCAGTGCCTCCGCGGGGGAGACCCAGTACTTC,CASSASAGETQYF
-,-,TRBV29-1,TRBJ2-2,TGCAGCGTTGGACCAGGTGGCACCGGGGAGCTGTTTTTT,CSVGPGGTGELFF
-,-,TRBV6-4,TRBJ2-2,TGTGCCAGCAGTGACCGAGGACAGTTGAACACCGGGGAGCTGTTTTTT,CASSDRGQLNTGELFF
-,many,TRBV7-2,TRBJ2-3,TGTGCCAGCAGCTCGCCAGGGGGAGGGCGCACAGATACGCAGTATTTT,CASSSPGGGRTDTQYF
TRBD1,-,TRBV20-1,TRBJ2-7,TGCAGTGCCCAGGGACAGTCAGTGGAGCAGTACTTC,CSAQGQSVEQYF
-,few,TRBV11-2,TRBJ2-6,TGTGCCAGCAGCTCCTGGACCGGCTCTGGGGCCAACGTCCTGACTTTC,CASSSWTGSGANVLTF
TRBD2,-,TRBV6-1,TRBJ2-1,TGTGCCAGCAGTGAATACGGCGGACTAGCGGGTGCTTTTAATGAGCAGTTCTTC,CASSEYGGLAGAFNEQFF
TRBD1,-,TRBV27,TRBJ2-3,TGTGCCAGCAGGAGACAGGGTAACACAGATACGCAGTATTTT,CASRRQGNTDTQYF
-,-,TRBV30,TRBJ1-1,TGTGCCTGGAGTAGGAACACTGAAGCTTTCTTT,CAWSRNTEAFF
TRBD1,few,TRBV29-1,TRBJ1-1,TGCAGCGTACTGGACAGGATGAACACTGAAGCTTTCTTT,CSVLDRMNTEAFF
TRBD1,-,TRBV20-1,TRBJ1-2,TGCAGTGCTAAGGGAAACAGGGGGGGAGGCTACACCTTC,CSAKGNRGGGYTF
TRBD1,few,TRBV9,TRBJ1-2,TGTGCCAGCAGCGTAGCATCGCAGGGGGCTAACTATGGCTACACCTTC,CASSVASQGANYGYTF
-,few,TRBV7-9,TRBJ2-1,TGTGCCAGCAGCGTACTAGGGGAACAGTTCTTC,CASSVLGEQFF
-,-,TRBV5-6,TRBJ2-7,TGTGCCAGCAGCAACCGGGACGCTTACTCCTACGAGCAGTACTTC,CASSNRDAYSYEQYF
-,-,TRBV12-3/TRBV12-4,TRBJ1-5,TGTGCCAGCAGTCGCTCATTGGGACGGGTGGATCAGCCCCAGCATTTT,CASSRSLGRVDQPQHF
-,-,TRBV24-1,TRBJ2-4,TGTGCCACCAGTGAAATTGGGCCAGCTCAGTACTTC,CATSEIGPAQYF
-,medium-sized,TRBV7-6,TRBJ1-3,TGTGCCAGCAGCTTAGACCCGAGCTCTGGAAACACCATATATTTT,CASSLDPSSGNTIYF
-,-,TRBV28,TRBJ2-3,TGTGCCAGCAGTTTAGGGGGCCGGACAGATACGCAGTATTTT,CASSLGGRTDTQYF
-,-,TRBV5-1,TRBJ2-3,TGCGCCAGCAGCTTGGGACAGGACCGGTTCACAGATACGCAGTATTTT,CASSLGQDRFTDTQYF
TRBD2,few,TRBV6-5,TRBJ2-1,TGTGCCAGCAGTCCTCCTAGCGGGAGTTATGATGAGCAGTTCTTC,CASSPPSGSYDEQFF
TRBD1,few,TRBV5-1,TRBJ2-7,TGCGCCAGCAGCCCACCTACAGCCGGGACAGAGTCCTACGAGCAGTACTTC,CASSPPTAGTESYEQYF
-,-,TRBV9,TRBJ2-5,TGTGCCAGCAGCGTTGACCCAACCCCTCAAGAGACCCAGTACTTC,CASSVDPTPQETQYF
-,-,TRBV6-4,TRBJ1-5,TGTGCCAGCACCGGGTCGGGGGCAGTAAGTAATCAGCCCCAGCATTTT,CASTGSGAVSNQPQHF
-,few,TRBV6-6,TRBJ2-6,TGTGCCAGCCAGGCCGGGAGTTCTGGGGCCAACGTCCTGACTTTC,CASQAGSSGANVLTF
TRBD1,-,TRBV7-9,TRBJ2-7,TGTGCCAGCAGCTTAGCGGGACAGTACCCCTACGAGCAGTACTTC,CASSLAGQYPYEQYF
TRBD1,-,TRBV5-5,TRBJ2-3,TGTGCCAGCAGCTTGAGCGCTCAGGGGGCAGATACGCAGTATTTT,CASSLSAQGADTQYF